This T cell receptor beta chain was captured by sequencing in a study of blood T cell repertoires in COVID-19. Study details: The United States, Italy and Spain were the sources of the acute and convalescent COVID-19 samples. PBMCs, B-cell-depleted T cells, or T cells provided the cDNA or gDNA that made up the material.

Under the authors' procedure: Estimation of nucleated cell counts relied on the amplification of reference gene primers. Profiling relied on immunoSEQ multiplex PCR, and the TCRdb table lists in-frame clones only, not all of them. D and trimming were read from the DNA, whereas the V and J calls and clone size are those reported in that table. The data show about 100,000 clones, 85% to 90% seen once. The CDR3 runs to 14 residues. V lost 8 bases to trimming and J lost 1 base, with 13 bases between them. Germline lookup yields CDR1 SNHLY and CDR2 FYNNEI. The sequenced sample consisted of peripheral blood. The TCR comes from a human donor in a cohort sampled during active COVID-19. The genes are TRBV2 and TRBJ2-3, with D perhaps matching TRBD2 (6 bases). CDR3 bases: TGTGCCAGCGCCCTACTAGCTGGCACAGATACGCAGTATTTT. It specifies CASALLAGTDTQYF. Full variable domain (outside the CDR3, taken from reference TRBV2 and TRBJ2-3): EPEVTQTPSHQVTQMGQEVILRCVPISNHLYFYWYRQILGQKVEFLVSFYNNEISEKSEIFDDQFSVERPDGSNFTLKIRSTKLEDSAMYFCASALLAGTDTQYFGPGTRLTVL.